One and the same sample provided the 4 T cell receptor beta chains below, sequenced in a study of cytomegalovirus exposure and HLA in healthy donors. PCR amplification relied on 60 Vbeta primers (plus 13 Jbeta primers). Libraries were prepared by immunoSEQ multiplex PCR; TCRdb keeps only in-frame clonotypes and omits some of them. The sample yields tens of thousands of clones, around three fifths seen once. Sample: PBMCs. The receptors derive from a woman aged 45-60 years in good health and CMV-seropositive.

J is TRBJ2-2 and V is TRBV27, with a weak D call TRBD2 (7 bases). Germline V gene lookup returns CDR1 MNHEY and CDR2 SMNVEV (reference sequence). CDR3 length equals 16 residues. The germline V and J ends were trimmed by 1 base and 5 bases, with 14 bases remaining between them. Written as DNA, the CDR3 is TGTGCCAGCAGTTTATGGGGGGGCCTCGGGACCGGGGAGCTGTTTTTT. This encodes CASSLWGGLGTGELFF.

This clone is a singleton in its sample. The chain links TRBV10-3 to TRBJ1-5; D not resolved. In germline, CDR1 is ENHRY, CDR2 SYGVKD. The ends were cut back, 2 bases at V and 8 bases at J, with 16 bases in the middle. This CDR3 region has 15 residues. DNA of the CDR3: TGTGCCATCAGTGAGGCGGAGTCCGGCTCGGAGCCCCAGCATTTT. Translating gives CAISEAESGSEPQHF.

This sequence joins TRBV2 and TRBJ1-1; 7 bases are shared with TRBD1. Germline CDR1 and CDR2: SNHLY and FYNNEI. V lost 10 bases, J lost 4 bases, and 12 bases stayed unmatched. The CDR3 totals 14 residues. This chain's CDR3 is CANEPGTASTEAFF. DNA of the CDR3: TGTGCCAACGAGCCCGGGACAGCTAGCACTGAAGCTTTCTTT.

This chain connects TRBV6-5 to TRBJ2-7; 7 positions agree with TRBD1. Germline V gene sequence: CDR1 MNHEY, CDR2 SVGAGI. CDR3 length: 13 amino acids. The ends lost 6 bases at V and 3 bases at J; junction bases unmatched: 5. CDR3 in DNA: TGTGCCAGCAGACCGGGACAGAACTACGAGCAGTACTTC. Its translation is CASRPGQNYEQYF.